This section outlines one TCR beta chain sequence together with its context. Antigen: not known. The data were obtained in a study of pediatric ulcerative colitis. Study-wide results and caveats: All ulcerative colitis patients, but no controls, carried two rectal clonotypes.

The germline CDR1 and CDR2 sequences are SGHVS and FQNEAQ. There are 14 residues in the CDR3. V lost 6 bases to trimming and J lost 0 bases, with 8 bases between them. This was a survey-level run. Sequenced by immunoSEQ multiplex PCR; TCRdb stores in-frame clones only, minus some. The repertoire includes about 36,000 clones, around four fifths of them detected once, and about 23% sits in the top ten. The TCR was taken from a girl aged 10-17 years with moderate ulcerative colitis. The sequenced sample was blood. The rearrangement uses TRBV7-8 and TRBJ1-4, with TRBD1 as a possible D gene (6 bases). The DNA of the CDR3 is TGTGCCAGCAGGAAGGGGGCAACTAATGAAAAACTGTTTTTT. Protein: CASRKGATNEKLFF.